A single sample gave rise to the 9 T cell receptor beta chains below, sequenced in a study of T cells in Graves' hyperthyroidism and ophthalmopathy. From RNA transcripts, TCR beta CDR3 regions were amplified. A set of HTBI primers served as the primers for a first-round RT-PCR of the TCR CDR3. Via MiXCR, TCRdb re-called the multiplex PCR reads, giving one row per CDR3 protein. The sample includes 450,000 to 700,000 distinct CDR3 sequences, roughly 50% of them seen just once. Source material: peripheral blood or thyroid tissue (not recorded which). All receptors come from a young woman with Graves' hyperthyroidism.

This clonotype was observed at least ten times. The chain is built from TRBV4-3 and TRBJ1-6; D is unclear. Trimming took 0 bases from V and 7 from J, leaving 10 bases between them. Per germline, CDR1 LGHNA and CDR2 YSLEER. This CDR3 has 15 amino acids. CDR3 DNA sequence: TGCGCCAGCAGCCAAGATCTTGACCCGAATTCACCCCTCCACTTT. Translated: CASSQDLDPNSPLHF.

This clonotype is a singleton in its sample. One base away lies a much larger clone, so this may be a sequencing read error. CDR3 protein: CAGSLMEKLFF. CDR3 in DNA: TGTGCCGGCAGCTTGATGGAAAAACTGTTTTTT. The chain recombines TRBV7-9 with TRBJ1-4, with D uncertain. This CDR3 region has 11 residues. Germline values: CDR1 SEHNR, CDR2 FQNEAQ (reference sequence). Based on the CDR3 plus reference TRBV7-9 and TRBJ1-4, the full variable domain is DTGVSQNPRHKITKRGQNVTFRCDPISEHNRLYWYRQTLGQGPEFLTYFQNEAQLEKSRLLSDRFSAERPKGSFSTLEIQRTEQGDSAMYLCAGSLMEKLFFGSGTQLSVL.

This clonotype occurred a few times. V usage is TRBV4-1 and J usage is TRBJ1-2; D ambiguous. This CDR3 spans 16 amino acids. V was shortened by 0 bases and J by 0 bases, with 11 bases between the two germline ends. Looked up from germline, CDR1 is MGHRA and CDR2 is YSYEKL. The CDR3 sequence is CASSQDLRVTNYGYTF. Written as DNA, the CDR3 is TGCGCCAGCAGCCAAGACCTTAGAGTGACTAACTATGGCTACACCTTC.

Notes on this clonotype: This sequence may be a read error, since a much larger clone differs from it by one base. V usage is TRBV12-3 or TRBV12-4 and J usage is TRBJ2-7, with D possibly called TRBD1 or TRBD2 (5 bases each). This CDR3 is built from 16 residues. CDR3 sequence: CASGSVIRDAAYEQYF. Here the CDR3 DNA reads TGTGCTAGTGGTTCGGTAATCCGGGACGCAGCCTACGAGCAGTACTTC.

This rearrangement joins TRBV18 to TRBJ2-7, with D perhaps TRBD2 (5 bases). This CDR3 region has 16 residues. Germline assignment: CDR1 KGHSH and CDR2 LQKENI. Trimming shortened V by 3 bases and J by 0 bases, and 15 bases separated the two germline ends. The CDR3 loop reads CASSPFRGQSSYEQYF. CDR3 DNA sequence: TGTGCCAGCTCACCGTTTCGAGGGCAGAGCTCCTACGAGCAGTACTTC.

This clonotype was recorded at least ten times. The V and J genes are TRBV2 and TRBJ2-7, with TRBD1 matching 10 bases. The CDR3 covers 14 residues. CDR1 SNHLY and CDR2 FYNNEI come from the germline V gene. V was pared by 6 bases and J by 2 bases, with 4 bases of the junction left unmatched. The CDR3 DNA is TGTGCCAGCAGCGCCGGGACAGGGGCCTACGAGCAGTACTTC. Translation: CASSAGTGAYEQYF.

The chain employs TRBV2 and TRBJ1-1; D gene uncertain. Trimming pared 9 bases from V and 7 bases from J, leaving 12 bases between. The CDR3 loop spans 11 amino acids. Germline V gives CDR1 SNHLY, CDR2 FYNNEI. The CDR3 DNA reads TGTGCCAGTTTTAGCGGGATTGAAGCTTTCTTT. Amino acids: CASFSGIEAFF.

The CDR3 coding sequence is TGTGCCAGCAGCTTAGGGTCGGGGATCGGCACCGGGGAGCTGTTTTTT. It yields the protein CASSLGSGIGTGELFF. This sequence joins TRBV7-8 and TRBJ2-2; weak D call: TRBD2 (5 bases). Trimming cost V 1 base and J 4 bases, with 13 bases left between them. The germline V gene encodes CDR1 SGHVS and CDR2 FQNEAQ. The CDR3 length is 16 residues.

The gene calls are TRBV2 and TRBJ1-6; D unresolved. V gave up 1 base and J gave up 8 bases, with 18 bases separating them. The CDR3 runs 17 residues. CDR1 is SNHLY and CDR2 is FYNNEI in the germline V gene. The CDR3 DNA reads TGTGCCAGCAGTGAAGGGCTAGCGAGGGAGACTTATTCACCCCTCCACTTT. The encoded protein is CASSEGLARETYSPLHF.